A single sample is the source of the 20 T cell receptor beta chains below, sequenced in a study of blood T cells in healthy people across ages. A second about 7 to 11 cycle PCR used barcoded and J-beta primers. TCRdb re-called the 5' RACE reads with MiXCR, one entry per CDR3 protein. The data show approximately 600,000 distinct CDR3 sequences, 58% seen once. The sample was blood. The receptors here all came from a man in his 60s in good health.

The rearrangement joins TRBV4-1 to TRBJ2-1; 14 bases agree with TRBD2. The CDR3 totals 20 residues. CDR1 and CDR2 (germline): MGHRA, YSYEKL. The V gene end was trimmed by 4 bases and the J gene end by 6 bases; junction bases not matched to a gene: 17. CDR3 amino acids: CASSPGLAGAISWMGNEQFF. CDR3 in DNA: TGCGCCAGCAGCCCGGGACTAGCGGGGGCCATATCCTGGATGGGCAATGAGCAGTTCTTC.

The CDR3 sequence: CASSPGVPDNEQFF. The CDR3 bases are TGTGCCAGCAGCCCCGGGGTACCCGACAATGAGCAGTTCTTC. This chain joins TRBV3-1 and TRBJ2-1; tentative D call: TRBD2 (5 bases). Trimming took off 4 bases at V and 5 bases at J, with 12 bases between the two ends. Germline assignment: CDR1 LGHDT and CDR2 YNNKEL (reference sequence). The CDR3 length is 14 residues.

This chain joins TRBV2 and TRBJ2-5, with TRBD1 matching 7 bases. Germline lookup yields CDR1 SNHLY and CDR2 FYNNEI. The CDR3 is made up of 15 amino acids. V was clipped by 8 bases and J by 2 bases; unmatched bases: 11. Written as DNA, the CDR3 is TGTGCCAGCGGGCCTCCGGGACAGTCTCAAGAGACCCAGTACTTC. The encoded protein is CASGPPGQSQETQYF.

The rearrangement links TRBV24-1 to TRBJ2-3, with D tentatively TRBD2 (5 bases). V lost 3 bases and J lost 5, with 5 bases in between. The CDR3 length is 12 residues. Germline V gives CDR1 KGHDR, CDR2 SFDVKD. The CDR3 bases are TGTGCCACCAGTGATGCGGGAGATACGCAGTATTTT. It translates to CATSDAGDTQYF.

This clonotype was picked up a small number of times. The chain carries TRBV6-5 and TRBJ2-7, with D perhaps TRBD1 (5 bases). V was trimmed by 0 bases and J by 4 bases, leaving 10 bases between them. The CDR3 has 14 amino acids. Germline assignment: CDR1 MNHEY and CDR2 SVGAGI. CDR3 sequence: CASSYSAGKYEQYF. The CDR3 DNA reads TGTGCCAGCAGTTACTCGGCAGGGAAATACGAGCAGTACTTC.

V and J are TRBV28 and TRBJ2-7; tentative D call: TRBD1 (5 bases). The J call may be incorrect, as the DNA end agrees better with TRBJ2-5. Germline CDR1 and CDR2: MDHEN and SYDVKM. The CDR3 has 15 residues. CDR3 nucleotide sequence: TGTGCCAGCAGTTCCCCCGCCCAGGGTAGGGAGACCCAGTACTTC. Its protein is CASSSPAQGRETQYF.

V is TRBV2 and J is TRBJ2-3; no clear D. The CDR3 covers 11 residues. V was clipped by 2 bases and J by 6 bases, with 3 bases between them. The germline CDR1 and CDR2 sequences are SNHLY and FYNNEI. The CDR3 is CASSEMDTQYF. For the CDR3, the DNA is TGTGCCAGCAGTGAAATGGATACGCAGTATTTT.

This clonotype was seen once. It may be a read error: a sequence one base away is much more abundant. This sequence joins TRBV7-9 and TRBJ1-4; D is uncertain. Germline V gene data show CDR1 as SEHNR and CDR2 as FQNEAQ (reference sequence). V lost 1 base, J lost 3 bases, and 12 bases lay in between. The CDR3 contains 16 residues. CDR3 sequence (DNA): TGTGCCAGCAGCTTAGGTGCGGCCGACGCTAATGAAAAACTGTTTTTT. Translating gives CASSLGAADANEKLFF. Filled out from reference TRBV7-9 and TRBJ1-4, the complete variable domain reads DTGVSQNPRHKITKRGQNVTFRCDPISEHNRLYWYRQTLGQGPEFLTYFQNEAQLEKSRLLSDRFSAERPKGSFSTLEIQRTEQGDSAMYLCASSLGAADANEKLFFGSGTQLSVL.

V gene TRBV28 combines with J gene TRBJ2-3, with 10 positions matching TRBD2. The CDR3 has 15 residues. Germline CDR1 MDHEN, CDR2 SYDVKM. J lost 5 bases, V lost 2 bases, and 4 bases had no gene match. CDR3 nucleotides: TGTGCCAGCAGTTTACGGGCTAGCGGGGGAGATACGCAGTATTTT. Its protein is CASSLRASGGDTQYF.

The chain couples TRBV6-5 to TRBJ2-1; D possibly corresponds to TRBD2 (6 bases). The germline V gene encodes CDR1 MNHEY and CDR2 SVGAGI. This CDR3 is 14 amino acids long. V was cut by 6 bases and J by 7 bases, with 16 bases left in between. CDR3: CASSPGVNRNEQFF. Here the CDR3 DNA reads TGTGCCAGCAGCCCGGGAGTTAATAGGAATGAGCAGTTCTTC.

This clonotype has only a few counts. This chain joins TRBV6-1 and TRBJ1-1, with 8 positions matching TRBD1. This CDR3 is built from 14 residues. CDR1 and CDR2 (germline): MNHNS, SASEGT. V trimming: 5 bases; J trimming: 0 bases; junction bases outside the gene matches: 2. In DNA, the CDR3 is TGTGCCAGCAGTAGACAGGGGCTGAACACTGAAGCTTTCTTT. Its translation: CASSRQGLNTEAFF.

The chain recombines TRBV29-1 with TRBJ1-1; D perhaps matches TRBD1 (5 bases). Trimming left V 7 bases short and J 9 bases short, with 18 bases between. Germline-derived CDR1 and CDR2 are SQVTM and ANQGSEA. The CDR3 is 12 residues long. Written as DNA, the CDR3 is TGCAGCGGGGGGGTCGGCGAGGGGAAAGCTTTCTTT. It encodes CSGGVGEGKAFF.

The sample holds many counts of this clonotype. CDR3 sequence reads: CASSFLAGGKQPQHF. Here the CDR3 DNA reads TGTGCCAGCAGTTTTCTGGCAGGCGGTAAACAGCCCCAGCATTTT. This chain connects TRBV28 to TRBJ1-5; the D is unclear. This CDR3 has 15 amino acids. In germline, CDR1 is MDHEN, CDR2 SYDVKM. Trimming stripped 3 bases from V and 7 bases from J, with 16 bases between.

The chain uses TRBV20-1 and TRBJ2-7, with 9 bases matching TRBD2. Germline assignment: CDR1 DFQATT and CDR2 SNEGSKA (reference sequence). J gave up 2 bases and V 6 bases, and 8 bases lay outside the gene matches. The CDR3 is 14 amino acids. The CDR3 loop reads CSAELAGGTYEQYF. The CDR3 nucleotides are TGCAGTGCCGAACTAGCGGGCGGGACCTACGAGCAGTACTTC.

V usage is TRBV11-2 and J usage is TRBJ2-7; D is perhaps TRBD1 (6 bases). Trimming pared 5 bases from V and 3 bases from J, leaving 20 bases between. CDR1 SGHAT and CDR2 FQNNGV come from the germline V gene. CDR3 size: 16 residues. CDR3 nucleotide sequence: TGTGCCAGCAGCGTAGGTTCAGGGGCTGGGGACTACGAGCAGTACTTC. Amino acids: CASSVGSGAGDYEQYF.

The chain is built from TRBV2 and TRBJ2-5, with D unresolved. Trimming removed 5 bases at V and 5 bases at J, with 12 bases between. Per germline, CDR1 SNHLY and CDR2 FYNNEI. This CDR3 has 13 amino acids. The CDR3 region has the DNA TGTGCCAGCAGTTACCCCTTGGGGGAGACCCAGTACTTC. Its translation is CASSYPLGETQYF.

The gene calls are TRBV5-1 and TRBJ2-3; no clear D gene. Germline lookup yields CDR1 SGHRS and CDR2 YFSETQ. V lost 0 bases to trimming and J lost 2 bases, with 10 bases between them. The length of the CDR3 is 15 residues. Here the CDR3 reads CASSLDRATTDTQYF. The CDR3 DNA follows: TGCGCCAGCAGCTTGGATAGAGCTACCACAGATACGCAGTATTTT.

This clonotype was picked up many times. This chain connects TRBV29-1 to TRBJ2-3; D might be TRBD2 (6 bases). Trimming shortened V by 4 bases and J by 4 bases, and 12 bases separated the two germline ends. This CDR3 spans 13 amino acids. The V gene's germline CDR1 is SQVTM and CDR2 ANQGSEA. CDR3 sequence reads: CSVGASAADTQYF. CDR3 bases: TGCAGCGTTGGGGCTAGCGCCGCAGATACGCAGTATTTT.

In this sample, this clonotype turned up a few times. The CDR3 region is CASSLWLASNEQFF. The CDR3 DNA sequence: TGTGCCAGCAGCCTTTGGCTAGCCTCCAATGAGCAGTTCTTC. The chain carries TRBV11-2 and TRBJ2-1, with a weak D call TRBD2 (5 bases). The germline V and J ends were trimmed by 5 bases and 6 bases, with 14 bases remaining between them. The CDR3 is 14 amino acids. CDR1 and CDR2 from the germline V gene are SGHAT and FQNNGV.

The chain couples TRBV21-1 to TRBJ1-5; TRBD1 is taken as the D call from the table, unchecked against the DNA. TRBV21-1 is termed a pseudogene. The CDR3 extends over 13 amino acids. The CDR3 DNA follows: TGTGCCAGCAGCAAAGTAGGGGATCAGCCCCAGCATTTT. Its translation is CASSKVGDQPQHF.